The present T cell receptor beta chain was sequenced within a study of blood T cell repertoires in COVID-19. Here immunoSEQ multiplex PCR was the method, and the copy in TCRdb shows in-frame clones only, minus some. Here the sample spans roughly 300,000 clones, around 87% being singletons. Germline lookup yields CDR1 LNHDA and CDR2 SQIVND (reference sequence). V was clipped by 8 bases and J by 6 bases, with 16 bases between them. The CDR3 is made up of 14 amino acids. Material: PBMCs or T cells enriched from blood (not recorded which). The sequence derives from a woman in her thirties who had recovered from COVID-19. V usage is TRBV19 and J usage is TRBJ2-2; tentatively, D is TRBD1 (6 bases). This chain's CDR3 is CASVRTGQAGELFF. In nucleotides, the CDR3 is TGTGCCAGTGTAAGAACAGGGCAGGCCGGGGAGCTGTTTTTT. Full variable domain (missing parts from reference TRBV19 and TRBJ2-2): DGGITQSPKYLFRKEGQNVTLSCEQNLNHDAMYWYRQDPGQGLRLIYYSQIVNDFQKGDIAEGYSVSREKKESFPLTVTSAQKNPTAFYLCASVRTGQAGELFFGEGSRLTVL.